These T cell receptor beta chains were read from a single sample in a study of blood T cell repertoires in COVID-19. Sequenced by immunoSEQ multiplex PCR; TCRdb stores in-frame clones only, minus some. Of about 280,000 clones listed, about nine tenths are singletons. Sequences were obtained from peripheral blood. All receptors derive from a woman aged 25 to 45 with COVID-19, enrolled during active disease. Both conserved end residues are part of each CDR3. Fields, in order: clone size, J gene, D gene, V gene, CDR3 protein, CDR3 DNA. D genes are given only for firm matches. Clone sizes are given selectively: once, few, many, or a class where the clone is expanded.

>NA|TRBJ2-2|TRBD2|TRBV7-6
CASSFSLAGGSGELFF
TGTGCCAGCAGCTTCTCGCTAGCGGGGGGGTCCGGGGAGCTGTTTTTT
>NA|TRBJ2-3|TRBD2|TRBV2
CASSVTGGTDTQYF
TGTGCCAGCAGTGTCACGGGGGGAACAGATACGCAGTATTTT
>NA|TRBJ1-2|NA|TRBV9
CASTPANYGYTF
TGTGCCAGCACACCAGCTAACTATGGCTACACCTTC
>NA|TRBJ1-4|TRBD1|TRBV30
CAWTAFGTGTEKLFF
TGTGCCTGGACTGCCTTCGGGACAGGGACTGAAAAACTGTTTTTT
>NA|TRBJ1-5|NA|TRBV12-3/TRBV12-4
CASSVWGQPQHF
TGTGCCAGCAGTGTATGGGGCCAGCCCCAGCATTTT
>NA|TRBJ1-1|NA|TRBV18
CASSPVTAMNTEAFF
TGTGCCAGCTCACCAGTGACAGCTATGAACACTGAAGCTTTCTTT
>NA|TRBJ2-3|NA|TRBV2
CASKAAVSTDTQYF
TGTGCCAGCAAGGCGGCGGTCAGCACAGATACGCAGTATTTT
>NA|TRBJ2-5|NA|TRBV7-2
CASRPPRGGDWETQYF
TGTGCCAGCCGTCCTCCAAGGGGGGGCGATTGGGAGACCCAGTACTTC
>NA|TRBJ2-7|NA|TRBV12-2
CASRATSPARQGYEQYF
TGTGCAAGTCGTGCCACCTCCCCGGCGAGGCAAGGCTACGAGCAGTACTTC
>once|TRBJ2-3|TRBD2|TRBV2
CASHWSGGSDTQYF
TGTGCCAGCCACTGGAGCGGGGGGTCAGATACGCAGTATTTT
>NA|TRBJ2-2|NA|TRBV18
CASSPSGPGELFF
TGTGCCAGCTCACCCAGTGGGCCCGGGGAGCTGTTTTTT
>NA|TRBJ1-2|TRBD1|TRBV5-8
CASSLGTGVNYGYTF
TGTGCCAGCAGCCTCGGGACAGGGGTTAACTATGGCTACACCTTC
>NA|TRBJ1-2|TRBD1|TRBV28
CASSPPTGLSGYTF
TGTGCCAGCAGCCCCCCGACAGGGCTGAGTGGCTACACCTTC
>NA|TRBJ2-7|NA|TRBV11-2
CASSPAVASLGQYF
TGTGCCAGCAGCCCCGCTGTGGCTAGCTTAGGGCAGTACTTC
>NA|TRBJ2-2|NA|TRBV2
CAPEGGELFF
TGTGCCCCAGAGGGAGGGGAGCTGTTTTTT
>NA|TRBJ2-1|NA|TRBV6-5
CASSIQRGNEQFF
TGTGCCAGCAGTATTCAAAGGGGGAATGAGCAGTTCTTC
>NA|TRBJ2-7|NA|TRBV12-3/TRBV12-4
CASSTYSYEQYF
TGTGCCAGCAGTACATACTCCTACGAGCAGTACTTC
>NA|TRBJ1-1|TRBD1|TRBV11-2
CASSFTDRFNTEAFF
TGTGCCAGCAGCTTCACGGACAGGTTTAACACTGAAGCTTTCTTT
>once|TRBJ1-6|NA|TRBV27
CASSLSSGRRILPLHF
TGTGCCAGCAGTTTATCGAGTGGACGGAGGATTCTTCCCCTCCACTTT
>NA|TRBJ2-1|NA|TRBV12-3/TRBV12-4
CASSSTSPEQFF
TGTGCCAGCAGTTCGACTAGTCCTGAGCAGTTCTTC